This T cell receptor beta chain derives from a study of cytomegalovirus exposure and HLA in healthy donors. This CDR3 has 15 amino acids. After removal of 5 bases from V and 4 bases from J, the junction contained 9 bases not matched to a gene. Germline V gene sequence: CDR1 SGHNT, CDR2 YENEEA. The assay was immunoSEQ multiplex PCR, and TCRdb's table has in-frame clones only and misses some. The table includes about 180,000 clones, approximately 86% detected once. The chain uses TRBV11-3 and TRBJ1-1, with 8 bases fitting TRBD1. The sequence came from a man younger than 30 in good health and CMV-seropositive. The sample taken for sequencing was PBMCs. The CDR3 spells CASSPTGDSSTEAFF. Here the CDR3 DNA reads TGTGCCAGCAGCCCGACAGGGGATTCTTCCACTGAAGCTTTCTTT.